The rows below give T cell receptor beta chains drawn from one sample of a study of OX40 agonist ivuxolimab in advanced cancers. Assay used: immunoSEQ multiplex PCR; TCRdb lists only in-frame clones, some missing. Among around 26,000 clones listed, around 85% were seen once. This material consisted of CD4+ or CD8+ T cells sorted from blood, taken in a trial of the OX40 agonist ivuxolimab. The receptors come from an adult with an advanced solid tumor such as melanoma, head and neck, liver or kidney cancer. Both conserved end residues are part of each CDR3. Fields, in order: CDR3 protein, CDR3 DNA, clone size, D gene, V gene, J gene. A D gene is named only where the DNA matches it firmly. Size is omitted from some rows. Given values are once, few, many or a class for expanded clones.

cdr3_aa: CASSISRAGNTEAFF
cdr3_nt: TGTGCCAGTAGTATAAGCAGGGCGGGGAACACTGAAGCTTTCTTT
clone_size: -
d_call: -
v_call: TRBV19
j_call: TRBJ1-1

cdr3_aa: CASSTPHNEQFF
cdr3_nt: TGTGCCAGCAGCACCCCCCACAATGAGCAGTTCTTC
clone_size: -
d_call: -
v_call: TRBV6-5
j_call: TRBJ2-1

cdr3_aa: CASSFSTSGFSYNEQFF
cdr3_nt: TGTGCCAGCAGTTTCTCCACTAGCGGCTTTTCCTACAATGAGCAGTTCTTC
clone_size: -
d_call: TRBD2
v_call: TRBV28
j_call: TRBJ2-1

cdr3_aa: CASSFFSTDTQYF
cdr3_nt: TGTGCCAGCAGTTTTTTTAGCACAGATACGCAGTATTTT
clone_size: -
d_call: -
v_call: TRBV27
j_call: TRBJ2-3

cdr3_aa: CASSVGGATGELFF
cdr3_nt: TGTGCCAGCAGCGTAGGAGGGGCCACCGGGGAGCTGTTTTTT
clone_size: once
d_call: -
v_call: TRBV9
j_call: TRBJ2-2

cdr3_aa: CASSDRLAGETQYF
cdr3_nt: TGTGCCAGCAGCGACCGACTAGCGGGCGAGACCCAGTACTTC
clone_size: -
d_call: TRBD2
v_call: TRBV7-8
j_call: TRBJ2-5

cdr3_aa: CASSQGVGKAKNIQYF
cdr3_nt: TGTGCCAGCAGCCAAGGGGTGGGGAAGGCCAAAAACATTCAGTACTTC
clone_size: -
d_call: -
v_call: TRBV14
j_call: TRBJ2-4

cdr3_aa: CASSLAMREGELFF
cdr3_nt: TGCGCCAGCAGCTTGGCCATGAGGGAAGGGGAGCTGTTTTTT
clone_size: -
d_call: -
v_call: TRBV5-1
j_call: TRBJ2-2

cdr3_aa: CAISESYRAGYGYTF
cdr3_nt: TGTGCCATCAGTGAGTCGTACAGGGCGGGCTATGGCTACACCTTC
clone_size: -
d_call: -
v_call: TRBV10-3
j_call: TRBJ1-2

cdr3_aa: CASSVEGYEQFF
cdr3_nt: TGTGCCAGCAGCGTAGAGGGGTATGAGCAGTTCTTC
clone_size: -
d_call: -
v_call: TRBV9
j_call: TRBJ2-1

cdr3_aa: CASSLMAPPEAFF
cdr3_nt: TGTGCCAGCAGTCTCATGGCCCCACCTGAAGCTTTCTTT
clone_size: -
d_call: -
v_call: TRBV6-5
j_call: TRBJ1-1

cdr3_aa: CASSFPTSGGTGELFF
cdr3_nt: TGTGCCAGCAGCTTTCCGACTAGCGGGGGGACCGGGGAGCTGTTTTTT
clone_size: once
d_call: TRBD2
v_call: TRBV9
j_call: TRBJ2-2

cdr3_aa: CASGKLNTEAFF
cdr3_nt: TGTGCCAGCGGAAAGTTGAACACTGAAGCTTTCTTT
clone_size: -
d_call: -
v_call: TRBV6-6
j_call: TRBJ1-1

cdr3_aa: CASSPLGRGGADTQYF
cdr3_nt: TGTGCCAGCAGCCCGCTCGGGAGAGGGGGCGCAGATACGCAGTATTTT
clone_size: -
d_call: -
v_call: TRBV7-3
j_call: TRBJ2-3

cdr3_aa: CASSDRTGSLGGYTF
cdr3_nt: TGTGCCAGCAGTGACCGGACAGGTTCTTTGGGTGGCTACACCTTC
clone_size: -
d_call: TRBD1
v_call: TRBV2
j_call: TRBJ1-2

cdr3_aa: CASSLVSAHGELFF
cdr3_nt: TGTGCCAGCAGCTTAGTTTCGGCACACGGGGAGCTGTTTTTT
clone_size: few
d_call: -
v_call: TRBV7-6
j_call: TRBJ2-2

cdr3_aa: CASRSGPGNSPLHF
cdr3_nt: TGTGCCAGCAGATCGGGCCCCGGGAATTCACCCCTCCACTTT
clone_size: -
d_call: -
v_call: TRBV5-5
j_call: TRBJ1-6

cdr3_aa: CASSEPGLAGDHYEQYF
cdr3_nt: TGTGCCAGTAGCGAACCGGGACTAGCGGGGGACCACTACGAGCAGTACTTC
clone_size: -
d_call: TRBD2
v_call: TRBV19
j_call: TRBJ2-7

cdr3_aa: CASSLDAGGDGETQYF
cdr3_nt: TGTGCCAGCAGCTTAGATGCGGGGGGCGACGGAGAGACCCAGTACTTC
clone_size: -
d_call: TRBD2
v_call: TRBV7-2
j_call: TRBJ2-5

cdr3_aa: CASSLASYEQYF
cdr3_nt: TGTGCCAGCAGCTTAGCCTCCTACGAGCAGTACTTC
clone_size: -
d_call: -
v_call: TRBV11-2
j_call: TRBJ2-7

cdr3_aa: CSVGDTGDGYTF
cdr3_nt: TGCAGCGTTGGAGACACTGGGGATGGCTACACCTTC
clone_size: -
d_call: -
v_call: TRBV29-1
j_call: TRBJ1-2

cdr3_aa: CATRRGDEQYF
cdr3_nt: TGTGCCACACGAAGGGGGGACGAGCAGTACTTC
clone_size: -
d_call: -
v_call: TRBV10-3
j_call: TRBJ2-7

cdr3_aa: CASSVPAGPDTGELFF
cdr3_nt: TGTGCCAGCAGCGTTCCAGCGGGGCCCGACACCGGGGAGCTGTTTTTT
clone_size: once
d_call: TRBD2
v_call: TRBV9
j_call: TRBJ2-2

cdr3_aa: CASKGDGELFF
cdr3_nt: TGTGCCAGCAAAGGGGACGGGGAGCTGTTTTTT
clone_size: -
d_call: -
v_call: TRBV6-5
j_call: TRBJ2-2

cdr3_aa: CASSQAAGGDYGYTF
cdr3_nt: TGCGCCAGCAGCCAAGCGGCAGGGGGGGACTATGGCTACACCTTC
clone_size: -
d_call: TRBD1
v_call: TRBV4-3
j_call: TRBJ1-2

cdr3_aa: CASSPGQNTGELFF
cdr3_nt: TGCGCCAGCAGTCCGGGACAAAACACCGGGGAGCTGTTTTTT
clone_size: -
d_call: -
v_call: TRBV10-1
j_call: TRBJ2-2

cdr3_aa: CASSLLANEQFF
cdr3_nt: TGTGCCAGCAGCTTACTAGCTAATGAGCAGTTCTTC
clone_size: -
d_call: -
v_call: TRBV7-9
j_call: TRBJ2-1

cdr3_aa: CASERSSTDTQYF
cdr3_nt: TGTGCCAGTGAACGCAGTAGCACAGATACGCAGTATTTT
clone_size: -
d_call: -
v_call: TRBV6-1
j_call: TRBJ2-3

cdr3_aa: CASSLAGQGSYEQYF
cdr3_nt: TGTGCCAGCAGCTTAGCTGGGCAGGGCTCCTACGAGCAGTACTTC
clone_size: -
d_call: -
v_call: TRBV7-9
j_call: TRBJ2-7

cdr3_aa: CASSIGADGAYEQYF
cdr3_nt: TGTGCCAGTAGTATAGGGGCGGACGGTGCCTACGAGCAGTACTTC
clone_size: -
d_call: -
v_call: TRBV19
j_call: TRBJ2-7

cdr3_aa: CASSQVMRGGNTEAFF
cdr3_nt: TGCGCCAGCAGCCAAGTGATGAGGGGCGGGAACACTGAAGCTTTCTTT
clone_size: -
d_call: -
v_call: TRBV4-1
j_call: TRBJ1-1

cdr3_aa: CASSYSSGTEQFF
cdr3_nt: TGTGCCAGCAGTTACTCTAGCGGGACTGAGCAGTTCTTC
clone_size: -
d_call: TRBD2
v_call: TRBV7-9
j_call: TRBJ2-1

cdr3_aa: CAISDGRQIGDTQYF
cdr3_nt: TGTGCCATCAGTGACGGCCGACAGATCGGAGATACGCAGTATTTT
clone_size: -
d_call: -
v_call: TRBV10-3
j_call: TRBJ2-3

cdr3_aa: CASSEAGMTDTQYF
cdr3_nt: TGTGCCAGCAGTGAGGCCGGGATGACAGATACGCAGTATTTT
clone_size: -
d_call: -
v_call: TRBV2
j_call: TRBJ2-3

cdr3_aa: CASSLTSGRAWGEQFF
cdr3_nt: TGTGCCAGCAGCTTGACTAGCGGGAGGGCCTGGGGTGAGCAGTTCTTC
clone_size: -
d_call: TRBD2
v_call: TRBV11-3
j_call: TRBJ2-1

cdr3_aa: CASSLSTGPYEQYF
cdr3_nt: TGTGCCAGCAGCCTCTCCACTGGGCCATACGAGCAGTACTTC
clone_size: -
d_call: -
v_call: TRBV28
j_call: TRBJ2-7

cdr3_aa: CASGLGDRGLAETQYF
cdr3_nt: TGTGCTAGTGGTTTGGGGGACAGGGGGTTGGCGGAGACCCAGTACTTC
clone_size: -
d_call: TRBD1
v_call: TRBV12-5
j_call: TRBJ2-5

cdr3_aa: CASSDDSGANVLTF
cdr3_nt: TGTGCCAGCAGCGATGACTCTGGGGCCAACGTCCTGACTTTC
clone_size: -
d_call: -
v_call: TRBV9
j_call: TRBJ2-6

cdr3_aa: CASSPGLFYEQYF
cdr3_nt: TGCGCCAGCAGCCCCGGACTATTTTACGAGCAGTACTTC
clone_size: -
d_call: -
v_call: TRBV5-1
j_call: TRBJ2-7

cdr3_aa: CASSDSLLAETYEQYF
cdr3_nt: TGTGCCAGCAGTGACTCATTACTAGCGGAGACCTACGAGCAGTACTTC
clone_size: -
d_call: TRBD2
v_call: TRBV6-4
j_call: TRBJ2-7

cdr3_aa: CSVEDRAGDYGYTF
cdr3_nt: TGCAGCGTTGAAGATAGAGCGGGGGACTATGGCTACACCTTC
clone_size: -
d_call: -
v_call: TRBV29-1
j_call: TRBJ1-2

cdr3_aa: CASSLVGDPTSGNTIYF
cdr3_nt: TGTGCCAGCAGCTTAGTGGGGGACCCAACCTCTGGAAACACCATATATTTT
clone_size: -
d_call: -
v_call: TRBV7-9
j_call: TRBJ1-3

cdr3_aa: CSVRTVFSYEQYF
cdr3_nt: TGCAGCGTACGGACAGTATTTTCCTACGAGCAGTACTTC
clone_size: -
d_call: -
v_call: TRBV29-1
j_call: TRBJ2-7

cdr3_aa: CASSDFPRTEATDTQYF
cdr3_nt: TGTGCCAGCAGTGACTTCCCGAGGACAGAAGCCACAGATACGCAGTATTTT
clone_size: -
d_call: -
v_call: TRBV6-1
j_call: TRBJ2-3

cdr3_aa: CASSLWGVPGNTIYF
cdr3_nt: TGTGCCAGCAGCTTGTGGGGCGTCCCTGGAAACACCATATATTTT
clone_size: -
d_call: -
v_call: TRBV5-6
j_call: TRBJ1-3

cdr3_aa: CASSQIPSTEAFF
cdr3_nt: TGCGCCAGCAGCCAAATACCGAGCACTGAAGCTTTCTTT
clone_size: -
d_call: -
v_call: TRBV4-1
j_call: TRBJ1-1

cdr3_aa: CASSETGATGELFF
cdr3_nt: TGCGCCAGCAGTGAAACGGGGGCCACCGGGGAGCTGTTTTTT
clone_size: -
d_call: -
v_call: TRBV10-2
j_call: TRBJ2-2

cdr3_aa: CASSLTGSLSYTF
cdr3_nt: TGTGCCAGCAGCTTGACAGGTTCACTAAGCTACACCTTC
clone_size: once
d_call: -
v_call: TRBV6-5
j_call: TRBJ1-2

cdr3_aa: CASSLGFNTEAFF
cdr3_nt: TGTGCCAGCAGCTTGGGTTTTAACACTGAAGCTTTCTTT
clone_size: -
d_call: -
v_call: TRBV7-2
j_call: TRBJ1-1

cdr3_aa: CASSSGYTEAFF
cdr3_nt: TGTGCCAGCAGTTCAGGGTACACTGAAGCTTTCTTT
clone_size: -
d_call: -
v_call: TRBV6-9
j_call: TRBJ1-1

cdr3_aa: CASSLGARTNYGYTF
cdr3_nt: TGTGCCAGCAGCTTAGGGGCCAGAACTAACTATGGCTACACCTTC
clone_size: -
d_call: -
v_call: TRBV7-9
j_call: TRBJ1-2